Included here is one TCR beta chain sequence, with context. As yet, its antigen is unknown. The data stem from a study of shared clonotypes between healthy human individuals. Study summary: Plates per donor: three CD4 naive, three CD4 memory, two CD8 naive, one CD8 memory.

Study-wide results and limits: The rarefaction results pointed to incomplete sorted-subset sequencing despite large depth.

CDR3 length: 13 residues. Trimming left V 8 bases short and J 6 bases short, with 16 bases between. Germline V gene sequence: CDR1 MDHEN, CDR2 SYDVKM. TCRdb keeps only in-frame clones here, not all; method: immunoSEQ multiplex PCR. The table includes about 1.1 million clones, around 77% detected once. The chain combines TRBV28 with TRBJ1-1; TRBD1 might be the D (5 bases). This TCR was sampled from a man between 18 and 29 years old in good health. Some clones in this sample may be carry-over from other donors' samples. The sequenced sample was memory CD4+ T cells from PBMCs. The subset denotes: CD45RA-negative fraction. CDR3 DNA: TGTGCCAGCTATCCGGGGGAGTATTCTGAAGCTTTCTTT. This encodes CASYPGEYSEAFF.